A selection of T cell receptor beta chains follows, all from one sample in a study of T cell repertoires in cytomegalovirus infection. TCRdb recomputed calls from the reads with MiXCR, one row per CDR3 protein. Among about 770,000 distinct CDR3 sequences listed, 25% to 30% were seen once. For these TCRs, the target antigens are not known. This specimen consisted of cultured CD8+ T cells from PBMCs, obtained from culture after CMV antigen stimulation. The receptors shown here come from a human donor in good health (CMV status not recorded). Some clones in this sample may be carry-over from other donors' samples. The CDR3 runs from the conserved cysteine through the conserved F or W. The order of the fields is J gene, V gene, D gene, clone size, CDR3 DNA, CDR3 protein. The D gene is left open where the match is weak. Size tells how often a clone was seen (once, few, many) or the class of an expanded clone, and some rows leave it out.

TRBJ1-3 | TRBV7-3 | - | few | TGTGCCAGCAGCTCGATACTCTCTGGAAACACCATATATTTT | CASSSILSGNTIYF
TRBJ1-3 | TRBV7-9 | TRBD1 | many | TGTGCCAGCAGCGCCGGGACAGATGGAAACACCATATATTTT | CASSAGTDGNTIYF
TRBJ2-1 | TRBV20-1 | TRBD2 | few | TGCAGTGCTAGAGATAGACTAGCGGGGGGGATCTCCTACAATGAGCAGTTCTTC | CSARDRLAGGISYNEQFF
TRBJ2-1 | TRBV19 | TRBD2 | - | TGTGCCAGTAGTCCGGGACTAGCGGGGAGGAGAGAGCAGTTCTTC | CASSPGLAGRREQFF
TRBJ1-4 | TRBV7-9 | - | few | TGTGCCAGCAGCACCCGTACGAAGGACCCAAATGAAAAACTGTTTTTT | CASSTRTKDPNEKLFF
TRBJ2-1 | TRBV7-9 | TRBD2 | - | TGTGCCAGCAGCCGGACTAGCGCGTACAATGAGCAGTTCTTC | CASSRTSAYNEQFF
TRBJ1-2 | TRBV7-9 | TRBD1 | few | TGTGCCAGCAGTCAAAGCGACCGGGACAGTATTAACTATGGCTACACCTTC | CASSQSDRDSINYGYTF
TRBJ2-5 | TRBV5-6 | TRBD1 | - | TGTGCCAGCAGCTACGGGACAGGGGTTTTGGGGGAGACCCAGTACTTC | CASSYGTGVLGETQYF
TRBJ1-1 | TRBV6-5 | - | - | TGTGCCAGCAGTTACTCGAGAGGGGGGGTCACTGAAGCTTTCTTT | CASSYSRGGVTEAFF
TRBJ1-2 | TRBV7-9 | - | once | TGTGCCAGCAGCGCCGGCGGGGCGATCGGCTACACCTTC | CASSAGGAIGYTF
TRBJ2-7 | TRBV9 | TRBD2 | - | TGTGCCAGCAGCGTAGCCAGGGGACTAGCGGGGGCCCCCTACGAGCAGTACTTC | CASSVARGLAGAPYEQYF
TRBJ1-5 | TRBV4-1 | - | - | TGCGCCAACAGCCAAGATGCAATTAGCAATCAGCCCCAGCATTTT | CANSQDAISNQPQHF
TRBJ1-1 | TRBV4-1 | - | - | TGCGCCAGCAGCCAAGCACGCCGGGGGGGAACTGAAGCTTTCTTT | CASSQARRGGTEAFF
TRBJ1-2 | TRBV12-3/TRBV12-4 | TRBD1 | few | TGTGCCAGCACCCCAGGGGGGTATAACTATGGCTACACCTTC | CASTPGGYNYGYTF
TRBJ1-6 | TRBV4-3 | - | few | TGCGCCAGCAGCCAAGATTCAGGGATAGGTTCACCCCTCCACTTT | CASSQDSGIGSPLHF
TRBJ2-2 | TRBV11-2 | - | - | TGTGCCAGCAGCTTATGGGAGGCCCATTCGAACACCGGGGAGCTGTTTTTT | CASSLWEAHSNTGELFF
TRBJ2-7 | TRBV7-9 | TRBD2 | - | TGTGCCAGCAGCTTACCGGGACTAAGCGGTAATTACGAGCAGTACTTC | CASSLPGLSGNYEQYF
TRBJ2-2 | TRBV4-1 | - | few | TGCGCCAGCAGCCAAAGAGTCACCGGGGAGCTGTTTTTT | CASSQRVTGELFF
TRBJ1-1 | TRBV6-1 | TRBD1 | few | TGTGCCAGCAGTGAAGGGGAGGGGGCTGGCACTGAAGCTTTCTTT | CASSEGEGAGTEAFF
TRBJ2-3 | TRBV6-2/TRBV6-3 | - | few | TGTGCCAGCAGTTACCCAGCTGATACGCAGTATTTT | CASSYPADTQYF
TRBJ1-1 | TRBV7-9 | - | few | TGTGCCAGCAGCCCCCCTGAGCGAGGGGCTTTCTTT | CASSPPERGAFF
TRBJ2-2 | TRBV7-6 | - | few | TGTGCCAGCAGCTTAGCGGGGAATGCCGGGGAGCTGTTTTTT | CASSLAGNAGELFF
TRBJ1-2 | TRBV7-2 | TRBD1 | few | TGTGCCAGCAGCCAATTCCTCTCAGGGGGCTATGGCTACACCTTC | CASSQFLSGGYGYTF
TRBJ1-5 | TRBV7-6 | - | many | TGTGCCAGCAGCTTAGATCCAGGGGAAAATCAGCCCCAGCATTTT | CASSLDPGENQPQHF
TRBJ2-1 | TRBV7-7 | TRBD1 | - | TGTGCTAGCAGCTTAGACAGGACAGGGGACAATGAGCAGTTCTTC | CASSLDRTGDNEQFF
TRBJ2-3 | TRBV11-2 | - | many | TGTGCCAGCAGCTTCATGCGGGGACTCACAGATACGCAGTATTTT | CASSFMRGLTDTQYF
TRBJ2-3 | TRBV5-1 | TRBD2 | few | TGCGCCAGCAGCCCACCCGAGTACGCGGGAGGAGATACGCAGTATTTT | CASSPPEYAGGDTQYF